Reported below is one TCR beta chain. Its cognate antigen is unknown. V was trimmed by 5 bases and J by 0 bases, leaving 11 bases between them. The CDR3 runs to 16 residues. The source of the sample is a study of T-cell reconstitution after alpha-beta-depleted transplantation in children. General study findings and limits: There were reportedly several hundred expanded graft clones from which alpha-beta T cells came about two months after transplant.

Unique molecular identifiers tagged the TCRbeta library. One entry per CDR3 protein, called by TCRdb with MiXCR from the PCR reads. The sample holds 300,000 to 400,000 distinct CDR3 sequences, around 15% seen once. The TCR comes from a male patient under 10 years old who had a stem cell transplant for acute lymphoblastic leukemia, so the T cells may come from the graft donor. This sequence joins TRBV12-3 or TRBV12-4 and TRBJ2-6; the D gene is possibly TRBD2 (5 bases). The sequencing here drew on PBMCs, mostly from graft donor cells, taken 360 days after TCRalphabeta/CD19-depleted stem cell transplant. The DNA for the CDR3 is TGTGCCAGCAGTCCCAGCGGTAGCTCTGGGGCCAACGTCCTGACTTTC. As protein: CASSPSGSSGANVLTF.